The rows below give T cell receptor beta chains drawn from one sample of a study of shared clonotypes between healthy human individuals. The protocol was immunoSEQ multiplex PCR, while the TCRdb copy is restricted to in-frame clones and leaves out a portion. Altogether hundreds of thousands of clones are present, about 85% being singletons, with the ten largest covering 13%. Sample: PBMCs. These TCRs come from a woman aged 40 to 50 in good health. Some clones in this sample may be carry-over from other donors' samples. CDR3s include the opening cysteine and the closing phenylalanine or tryptophan. D genes are given only for firm matches. The size entry is marked missing in some rows and otherwise reads once, few, many or a size class.

j_call cdr3_length d_call v_call clone_size cdr3_aa cdr3_nt
TRBJ2-3 16 TRBD2 TRBV7-8 once CASSYGLAASLDTQYF TGTGCCAGCAGCTACGGGCTAGCGGCGAGTTTGGATACGCAGTATTTT
TRBJ2-1 16 . TRBV7-2 once CASSLDMASVGNEQFF TGTGCCAGCAGCTTAGATATGGCTAGCGTTGGCAATGAGCAGTTCTTC
TRBJ2-1 12 . TRBV5-1 . CASSFTGNEQFF TGCGCCAGCAGCTTCACAGGGAATGAGCAGTTCTTC
TRBJ1-5 13 TRBD1 TRBV28 . CALQGIGNQPQHF TGTGCCCTACAGGGGATAGGCAATCAGCCCCAGCATTTT
TRBJ1-2 18 . TRBV7-8 . CASSLRAARSTTNYGYTF TGTGCCAGCAGCTTACGGGCAGCACGATCCACTACAAACTATGGCTACACCTTC
TRBJ2-1 17 TRBD2 TRBV27 . CASSLETSRVSYNEQFF TGTGCCAGCAGTCTAGAGACTAGCCGAGTGTCCTACAATGAGCAGTTCTTC
TRBJ2-5 18 . TRBV15 . CATSRDLGGTHLQETQYF TGTGCCACCAGCAGAGATTTAGGTGGGACTCACCTACAAGAGACCCAGTACTTC
TRBJ1-1 16 . TRBV5-1 . CASSFLGSGRTTEAFF TGCGCCAGCAGCTTCCTGGGGTCCGGACGCACCACTGAAGCTTTCTTT
TRBJ1-4 13 . TRBV19 once CATVGEMDEKLFF TGTGCTACTGTCGGGGAGATGGATGAAAAACTGTTTTTT
TRBJ2-1 13 . TRBV7-8 . CASSPTGLNEQFF TGTGCCAGCAGCCCAACAGGGCTCAATGAGCAGTTCTTC
TRBJ1-4 16 TRBD1 TRBV30 few CAWSVHSGTGDEKLFF TGTGCCTGGAGTGTACACTCCGGGACAGGAGATGAAAAACTGTTTTTT
TRBJ2-7 17 . TRBV27 . CASSLSVFDGGAYEQYF TGTGCCAGCAGTTTATCGGTATTTGACGGAGGGGCATACGAGCAGTACTTC
TRBJ1-1 13 . TRBV18 few CASSPQRNTEAFF TGTGCCAGCTCACCGCAGAGGAACACTGAAGCTTTCTTT
TRBJ1-1 14 TRBD1 TRBV5-1 few CASSLTGVDTEAFF TGCGCCAGCAGCTTGACAGGGGTAGACACTGAAGCTTTCTTT
TRBJ2-3 14 . TRBV11-2 . CASSLDRLTDTQYF TGTGCCAGCAGCTTAGACAGGCTAACAGATACGCAGTATTTT
TRBJ2-1 14 . TRBV7-2 . CASSLDGSYNEQFF TGTGCCAGCAGCTTAGACGGGAGCTACAATGAGCAGTTCTTC
TRBJ2-3 14 TRBD1 TRBV23-1 . CASRKDRGTDTQYF TGCGCCAGCAGAAAGGACAGGGGCACAGATACGCAGTATTTT
TRBJ2-7 15 . TRBV5-5 . CASSLGPTDSYEQYF TGTGCCAGCAGCTTGGGGCCGACAGATTCCTACGAGCAGTACTTC
TRBJ2-5 16 TRBD1 TRBV9 . CASSVDPAGGRETQYF TGTGCCAGCAGCGTCGACCCCGCAGGGGGCAGGGAGACCCAGTACTTC